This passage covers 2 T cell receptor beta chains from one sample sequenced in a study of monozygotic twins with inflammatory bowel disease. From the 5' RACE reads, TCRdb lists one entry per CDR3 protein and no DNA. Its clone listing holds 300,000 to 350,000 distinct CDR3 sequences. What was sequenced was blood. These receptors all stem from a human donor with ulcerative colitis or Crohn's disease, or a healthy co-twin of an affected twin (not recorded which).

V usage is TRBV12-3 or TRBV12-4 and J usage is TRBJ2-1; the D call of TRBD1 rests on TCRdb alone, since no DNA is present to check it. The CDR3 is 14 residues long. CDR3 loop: CASSPGQGAGEQFF.

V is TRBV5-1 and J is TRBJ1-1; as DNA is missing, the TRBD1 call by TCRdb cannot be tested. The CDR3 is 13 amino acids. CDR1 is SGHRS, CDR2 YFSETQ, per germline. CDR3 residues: CASRPGANTEAFF.